The rows below give T cell receptor beta chains drawn from one sample of a study of cytomegalovirus exposure and HLA in healthy donors. Data came from immunoSEQ multiplex PCR; TCRdb stores just in-frame clones and leaves some out. The sample has 75,000 to 80,000 clones; 78% are singletons. Material for sequencing was PBMCs. Source of these receptors: a man aged 35 to 55 in good health and CMV-seronegative. The CDR3 runs from the conserved cysteine through the conserved F or W. A D gene is named only where the DNA matches it firmly. The size of a clone is reported for some rows only, either as once, few or many, or as a class for expanded clones.

>TRBJ2-5|TRBV9|.|.
CASSVIALAGETQYF
TGTGCCAGCAGCGTAATTGCACTAGCCGGAGAGACCCAGTACTTC
>TRBJ1-2|TRBV10-1|.|.
CASSESLDGPYGYTF
TGCGCCAGCAGTGAGTCGTTGGATGGGCCCTATGGCTACACCTTC
>TRBJ2-1|TRBV29-1|.|.
CSVRDSVRNEQFF
TGCAGCGTTAGGGACTCCGTTCGCAATGAGCAGTTCTTC
>TRBJ1-1|TRBV19|.|.
CASSILSGRGNTEAFF
TGTGCCAGTAGTATCCTGTCGGGCAGGGGGAACACTGAAGCTTTCTTT
>TRBJ1-3|TRBV4-1|TRBD1|.
CASSQTTGDGNTIYF
TGCGCCAGCAGCCAGACGACAGGGGATGGAAACACCATATATTTT
>TRBJ2-3|TRBV6-1|TRBD1|.
CASSRGQGIDTQYF
TGTGCCAGCAGCCGGGGACAGGGAATTGATACGCAGTATTTT
>TRBJ2-5|TRBV10-3|.|.
CAIRSGTTGEISQYF
TGTGCCATCAGATCCGGGACAACTGGGGAGATCTCCCAGTACTTC
>TRBJ2-7|TRBV4-2|TRBD2|.
CASSQDSKSYGRALYEQYF
TGTGCCAGCAGCCAAGATTCGAAGTCGTACGGGAGGGCCCTTTACGAGCAGTACTTC
>TRBJ1-2|TRBV28|.|.
CASSYKLRGRRYGYTF
TGTGCCAGCAGTTATAAATTAAGAGGGCGACGGTATGGCTACACCTTC
>TRBJ1-2|TRBV5-1|.|once
CASSLRDYGGGYTF
TGCGCCAGCAGCTTGAGGGACTATGGCGGGGGCTACACCTTC
>TRBJ2-2|TRBV19|.|once
CASRERTNTGELFF
TGTGCCAGTAGAGAGCGGACGAACACCGGGGAGCTGTTTTTT
>TRBJ1-3|TRBV27|.|.
CASSGDRGSGNTIYF
TGTGCCAGCAGTGGAGACCGGGGCTCTGGAAACACCATATATTTT
>TRBJ2-7|TRBV18|TRBD2|.
CASRSFVAGRGNEQYF
TGTGCCAGCCGGAGTTTTGTAGCGGGACGGGGGAACGAGCAGTACTTC
>TRBJ2-5|TRBV28|TRBD2|.
CASWGPGTRSQETQYF
TGTGCCAGCTGGGGGCCCGGGACTAGAAGTCAAGAGACCCAGTACTTC
>TRBJ2-3|TRBV11-2|.|.
CASSLAGVTDTQYF
TGTGCCAGCAGCTTAGCGGGGGTCACAGATACGCAGTATTTT
>TRBJ2-1|TRBV4-2|TRBD1|.
CASSQDGTGGDEQFF
TGTGCCAGCAGCCAAGATGGGACAGGGGGCGATGAGCAGTTCTTC
>TRBJ1-2|TRBV4-2|.|.
CASSQEAQGRDGYTF
TGTGCCAGCAGCCAAGAAGCCCAGGGGAGAGATGGCTACACCTTC
>TRBJ1-1|TRBV5-1|.|few
CASSGEGGTEAFF
TGCGCCAGCAGCGGAGAGGGGGGGACTGAAGCTTTCTTT
>TRBJ1-1|TRBV5-4|.|.
CASSPRGGRGSGTEAFF
TGTGCCAGCAGTCCGAGGGGGGGGAGGGGAAGTGGCACTGAAGCTTTCTTT
>TRBJ2-7|TRBV5-1|TRBD2|.
CASSSQASGAPYEQYF
TGCGCCAGCAGCTCTCAGGCTAGCGGGGCCCCCTACGAGCAGTACTTC
>TRBJ2-1|TRBV9|TRBD2|.
CASSVGGSGRNEQFF
TGTGCCAGCAGCGTAGGTGGTAGCGGGAGAAATGAGCAGTTCTTC
>TRBJ2-1|TRBV5-1|TRBD1|.
CASSSQGATGNEQFF
TGCGCCAGCAGCTCCCAGGGGGCGACAGGCAATGAGCAGTTCTTC
>TRBJ1-1|TRBV2|.|few
CASKQGMSTEAFF
TGTGCCAGCAAGCAGGGTATGAGCACTGAAGCTTTCTTT
>TRBJ2-1|TRBV12-5|TRBD2|.
CASGLGSGLAGRNEQFF
TGTGCTAGTGGTTTGGGCTCGGGACTAGCGGGCCGCAATGAGCAGTTCTTC
>TRBJ1-4|TRBV2|.|.
CASSRGEKLFF
TGTGCCAGCAGCCGGGGTGAAAAACTGTTTTTT
>TRBJ2-7|TRBV9|TRBD2|once
CASSVEGLENYEQYF
TGTGCCAGCAGCGTAGAGGGACTAGAAAACTACGAGCAGTACTTC
>TRBJ2-7|TRBV6-5|TRBD1|.
CASSPGQGWDEQYF
TGTGCCAGCAGCCCGGGACAGGGTTGGGACGAGCAGTACTTC
>TRBJ1-5|TRBV21-1|.|.
CASSNLGTLSNQPQHF
TGTGCCAGCAGCAACCTCGGGACACTCAGCAATCAGCCCCAGCATTTT
>TRBJ2-7|TRBV11-2|.|.
CASSDPGGGRSYEQYF
TGTGCCAGCAGCGACCCCGGGGGAGGCCGCTCCTACGAGCAGTACTTC
>TRBJ2-1|TRBV28|.|.
CASIINNEQFF
TGTGCCAGCATTATAAACAATGAGCAGTTCTTC
>TRBJ1-6|TRBV2|TRBD1|.
CASSKDRAAYNSPLHF
TGTGCCAGCAGTAAGGACAGGGCCGCCTATAATTCACCCCTCCACTTT
>TRBJ2-7|TRBV6-6|TRBD2|.
CASSYGLAGSYEQYF
TGTGCCAGCAGTTACGGCCTAGCGGGTTCCTACGAGCAGTACTTC
>TRBJ1-1|TRBV7-2|.|.
CASSSQSLVSTEAFF
TGTGCCAGCAGCTCACAAAGTCTCGTATCCACTGAAGCTTTCTTT